This TCR beta chain is from a study of blood T cell repertoires in COVID-19. Study-level information: The United States, Italy and Spain supplied acute and convalescent COVID-19 samples. From T cells, B-cell-depleted T cells, or PBMCs came the material, which was cDNA or gDNA.

The authors' processing: Nucleated cell counts were estimated from reference gene primer amplification. Generated by immunoSEQ multiplex PCR, the TCRdb table keeps only in-frame clones and is missing some. V and J calls and clone size are those listed in that table; D and trimming were worked out from the DNA. In the table there are more than 90,000 clones, roughly 92% of which are singletons. The germline V and J ends were trimmed by 6 bases and 5 bases, with 12 bases remaining between them. CDR3 length equals 13 residues. Per germline, CDR1 MDHEN and CDR2 SYDVKM. V gene TRBV28 combines with J gene TRBJ2-3, with D perhaps TRBD1 (7 bases). The receptor's source is a man between 45 and 60 years old with active COVID-19. The specimen was peripheral blood. The CDR3 coding sequence is TGTGCCAGCAGGCGCGGGACAGAAGATACGCAGTATTTT. It yields the protein CASRRGTEDTQYF. The full variable domain, in which reference TRBV28 and TRBJ2-3 provide the parts outside the CDR3, is DVKVTQSSRYLVKRTGEKVFLECVQDMDHENMFWYRQDPGLGLRLIYFSYDVKMKEKGDIPEGYSVSREKKERFSLILESASTNQTSMYLCASRRGTEDTQYFGPGTRLTVL.